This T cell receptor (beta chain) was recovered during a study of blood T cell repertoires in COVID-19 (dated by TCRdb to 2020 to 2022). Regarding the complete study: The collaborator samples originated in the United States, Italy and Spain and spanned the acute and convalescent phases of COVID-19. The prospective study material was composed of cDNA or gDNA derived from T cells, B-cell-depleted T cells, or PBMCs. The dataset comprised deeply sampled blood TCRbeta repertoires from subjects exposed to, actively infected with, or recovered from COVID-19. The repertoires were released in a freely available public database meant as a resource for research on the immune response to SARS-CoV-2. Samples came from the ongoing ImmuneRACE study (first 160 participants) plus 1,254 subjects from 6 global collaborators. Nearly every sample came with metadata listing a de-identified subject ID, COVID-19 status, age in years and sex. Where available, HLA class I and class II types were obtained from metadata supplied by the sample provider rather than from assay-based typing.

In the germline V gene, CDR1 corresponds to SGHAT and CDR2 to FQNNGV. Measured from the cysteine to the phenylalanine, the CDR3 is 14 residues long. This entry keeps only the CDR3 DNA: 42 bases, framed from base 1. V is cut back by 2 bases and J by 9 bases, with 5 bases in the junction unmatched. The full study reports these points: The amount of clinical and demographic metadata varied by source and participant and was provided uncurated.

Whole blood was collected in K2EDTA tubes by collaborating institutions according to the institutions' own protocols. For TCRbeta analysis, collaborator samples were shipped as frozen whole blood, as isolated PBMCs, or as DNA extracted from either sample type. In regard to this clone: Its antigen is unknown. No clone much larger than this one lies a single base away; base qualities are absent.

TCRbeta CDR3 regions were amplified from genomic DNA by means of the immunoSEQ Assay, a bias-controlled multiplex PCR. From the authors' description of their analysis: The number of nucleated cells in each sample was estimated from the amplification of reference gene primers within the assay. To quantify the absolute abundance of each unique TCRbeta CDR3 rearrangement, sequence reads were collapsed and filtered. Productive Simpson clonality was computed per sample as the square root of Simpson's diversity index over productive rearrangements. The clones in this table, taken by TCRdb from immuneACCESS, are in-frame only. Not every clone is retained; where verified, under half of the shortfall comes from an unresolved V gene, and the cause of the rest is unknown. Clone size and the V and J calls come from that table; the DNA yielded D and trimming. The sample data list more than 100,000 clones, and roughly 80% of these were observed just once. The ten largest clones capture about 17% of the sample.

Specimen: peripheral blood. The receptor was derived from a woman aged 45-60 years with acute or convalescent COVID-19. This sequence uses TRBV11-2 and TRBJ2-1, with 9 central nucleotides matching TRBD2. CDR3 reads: CASSLQTSGVEQFF. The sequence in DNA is TGTGCCAGCAGCTTACAGACTAGCGGTGTTGAGCAGTTCTTC.